These 15 T cell receptor beta chains came from one sample sequenced in a study of T-cell memory formation after mild COVID-19. TCRdb re-derived calls from the 5' RACE reads in MiXCR, one entry per CDR3 protein. The repertoire consists of around 430,000 distinct CDR3 sequences, with roughly 15% occurring once and the leading ten covering 20% to 25%. The sequenced sample consisted of PBMCs or a T cell subset sorted from them (not recorded which). The origin of the receptors is a man between 18 and 29 years old who had mild COVID-19 (a few samples of this study predate the infection). Cell type and time point are not known.

This clonotype was counted only a few times. V usage is TRBV9 and J usage is TRBJ1-5; tentative D call: TRBD1 (5 bases). The CDR3 has 16 residues. The V end lost 3 bases, the J end lost 6 bases, and 19 bases lay between the germline ends. Germline assignment: CDR1 SGDLS and CDR2 YYNGEE. The CDR3 nucleotides read TGTGCCAGCAGCGGCCCTTGGCAGGGAACCGGTCAGCCCCAGCATTTT. Translated: CASSGPWQGTGQPQHF. The full variable domain, its missing parts supplied by reference TRBV9 and TRBJ1-5, is DSGVTQTPKHLITATGQRVTLRCSPRSGDLSVYWYQQSLDQGLQFLIQYYNGEERAKGNILERFSAQQFPDLHSELNLSSLELGDSALYFCASSGPWQGTGQPQHFGDGTRLSIL.

The table lists this clonotype with many counts. The chain couples TRBV29-1 to TRBJ2-7; D may be TRBD1 (6 bases). V lost 4 bases, J lost 0 bases, and 13 bases lay in between. The length of the CDR3 is 14 residues. Germline V CDR1 and CDR2: SQVTM, ANQGSEA. In nucleotides, the CDR3 is TGCAGCGTTGCAGCAGGGGTCATCTCCTACGAGCAGTACTTC. Its protein product is CSVAAGVISYEQYF.

There are a few counts of this clonotype. J is TRBJ2-7 and V is TRBV7-2; 11 positions agree with TRBD2. Germline CDR1 reads SGHTA; CDR2 reads FQGNSA. J was trimmed by 1 base and V by 4 bases; bases with no gene match: 3. This CDR3 comprises 15 residues. CDR3 in DNA: TGTGCCAGCAGCTCGACTAGCGGGGCTTCCTACGAGCAGTACTTC. Translating it yields CASSSTSGASYEQYF. Supplemented by reference TRBV7-2 and TRBJ2-7, the full variable domain reads GAGVSQSPSNKVTEKGKDVELRCDPISGHTALYWYRQSLGQGLEFLIYFQGNSAPDKSGLPSDRFSAERTGGSVSTLTIQRTQQEDSAVYLCASSSTSGASYEQYFGPGTRLTVT.

The CDR3 reads CASTWEGYNEQFF. Here the CDR3 DNA reads TGTGCCAGCACCTGGGAGGGGTACAATGAGCAGTTCTTC. V gene TRBV12-3 or TRBV12-4 combines with J gene TRBJ2-1; the match to TRBD2 covers 7 bases. V dropped 7 bases and J dropped 4; count of bases not matched to a gene: 4. The CDR3 is made up of 13 amino acids.

Many counts were recorded for this clonotype. V is TRBV2 and J is TRBJ2-3; 7 bases agree with TRBD1. Germline V gives CDR1 SNHLY, CDR2 FYNNEI. The CDR3 totals 14 residues. The V gene end was trimmed by 4 bases and the J gene end by 2 bases; junction bases not matched to a gene: 3. The CDR3 reads CASSGDSPTDTQYF. The DNA of the CDR3 is TGTGCCAGCAGTGGGGACAGCCCCACAGATACGCAGTATTTT.

The V and J genes are TRBV11-2 and TRBJ2-7; 8 bases line up with TRBD1. CDR1 and CDR2 from the germline V gene are SGHAT and FQNNGV. Unmatched junction bases numbered 3, after V lost 4 bases and J lost 1 base. CDR3 length: 14 residues. CDR3 in DNA: TGTGCCAGCAGCTCGGGGACAGGTTCCTACGAGCAGTACGTC. Protein sequence: CASSSGTGSYEQYV.

This clonotype was counted only a few times. The chain couples TRBV5-1 to TRBJ1-1; D gene ambiguous. The CDR3 length is 12 residues. Trimming shortened V by 0 bases and J by 6 bases, and 6 bases separated the two germline ends. Germline V CDR1 and CDR2: SGHRS, YFSETQ. The CDR3: CASSLAGPEAFF. CDR3 nucleotides: TGCGCCAGCAGCTTGGCAGGTCCTGAAGCTTTCTTT. Variable domain in full (rest from reference TRBV5-1 and TRBJ1-1): KAGVTQTPRYLIKTRGQQVTLSCSPISGHRSVSWYQQTPGQGLQFLFEYFSETQRNKGNFPGRFSGRQFSNSRSEMNVSTLELGDSALYLCASSLAGPEAFFGQGTRLTVV.

V is TRBV6-2 or TRBV6-3 and J is TRBJ2-5, with TRBD1 matching over 7 bases. Germline trimming cut 8 bases from V and 4 bases from J; bases unmatched to any gene: 7. The germline gives CDR1 MNHEY, CDR2 SVGEGT. The CDR3 extends over 13 amino acids. The CDR3 nucleotides are TGTGCCAGCGCCACGTCAGGGGGAGAGACCCAGTACTTC. It is translated as CASATSGGETQYF.

The chain is built from TRBV5-1 and TRBJ2-1, with 9 bases aligning to TRBD2. V dropped 0 bases and J dropped 6; count of bases not matched to a gene: 10. Germline CDR1 and CDR2: SGHRS and YFSETQ. The CDR3 has 17 amino acids. CDR3 region: CASSLGLAGFVLNEQFF. CDR3 DNA sequence: TGCGCCAGCAGCTTGGGGCTAGCGGGGTTTGTTCTCAATGAGCAGTTCTTC.

The V call is TRBV6-1, the J call TRBJ2-1, with TRBD2 matching 7 bases. V was pared by 0 bases and J by 7 bases, with 9 bases of the junction left unmatched. CDR1 and CDR2 from the germline V gene are MNHNS and SASEGT. This CDR3 is 16 amino acids long. CDR3 sequence reads: CASSEASSGAGNEQFF. CDR3 DNA sequence: TGTGCCAGCAGTGAAGCTAGCAGCGGGGCTGGGAATGAGCAGTTCTTC.

In its sample, this clonotype was seen a few times. The V call is TRBV15, the J call TRBJ1-5, with 8 bases matching TRBD1. Unmatched junction bases numbered 9, after V lost 8 bases and J lost 3 bases. The germline gives CDR1 LNHNV, CDR2 YYDKDF (reference sequence). The CDR3 contains 15 residues. The CDR3 sequence is CATQDRGESNQPQHF. CDR3 bases: TGTGCCACCCAAGACAGGGGTGAATCCAATCAGCCCCAGCATTTT.

This clonotype was found a few times. The rearrangement uses TRBV7-2 and TRBJ2-7; TRBD2 aligns across 15 bases. V trimming: 2 bases; J trimming: 6 bases; junction bases outside the gene matches: 11. There are 18 residues in the CDR3. Germline loops: CDR1 SGHTA, CDR2 FQGNSA. In DNA, the CDR3 is TGTGCCAGCAGCTTAAGGGTCGGGACTAGCGGGGGGCCAGCCGAGCAGTACTTC. It encodes CASSLRVGTSGGPAEQYF.

The chain employs TRBV10-3 and TRBJ2-1; 11 nucleotides agree with TRBD2. With V trimmed by 0 bases and J by 7 bases, 2 bases remained unmatched. There are 15 residues in the CDR3. CDR1 is ENHRY, CDR2 SYGVKD, per germline. The CDR3 bases are TGTGCCATCAGTGAGTCTACTAGCGGGGGAAATGAGCAGTTCTTC. Translated, it gives CAISESTSGGNEQFF.

This clonotype was seen only a few times. The chain recombines TRBV5-6 with TRBJ2-3; 8 nucleotides line up with TRBD2. Germline V CDR1 and CDR2: SGHDT, YYEEEE. Trimming took 2 bases from V and 2 from J; bases not matched to a gene: 4. There are 15 residues in the CDR3. The CDR3 region has the DNA TGTGCCAGCAGCTTAAAAGGACTAGCCACAGATACGCAGTATTTT. Residues: CASSLKGLATDTQYF. The full variable domain, completed using reference TRBV5-6 and TRBJ2-3, is DAGVTQSPTHLIKTRGQQVTLRCSPKSGHDTVSWYQQALGQGPQFIFQYYEEEERQRGNFPDRFSGHQFPNYSSELNVNALLLGDSALYLCASSLKGLATDTQYFGPGTRLTVL.

This chain connects TRBV6-5 to TRBJ1-2; no firm D call. The CDR3 runs 13 residues. Per germline, CDR1 MNHEY and CDR2 SVGAGI. V lost 5 bases, J lost 7 bases, and 14 bases lay in between. CDR3 sequence (DNA): TGTGCCAGCAGTCCCCGGGGAAGGGTTGGCTACACCTTC. Protein product: CASSPRGRVGYTF.